This TCR beta chain was captured in a study of control samples from healthy donors and cancer patients. Sequencing was performed with immunoSEQ multiplex PCR; in TCRdb, only in-frame clones are kept and a portion is missing. The sample has under 200,000 clones, about nine tenths seen once. The CDR3 runs to 13 residues. Trimming at V came to 1 base and at J to 11 bases, leaving 5 bases not matched to a gene. The chain recombines TRBV12-3 or TRBV12-4 with TRBJ1-1, with TRBD1 matching over 9 bases. The origin of this receptor is a woman in her thirties in good health. What was sequenced was blood. The CDR3 is CASSLGTGVFAFF. The DNA of the CDR3 is TGTGCCAGCAGTTTAGGGACAGGGGTTTTCGCTTTCTTT.